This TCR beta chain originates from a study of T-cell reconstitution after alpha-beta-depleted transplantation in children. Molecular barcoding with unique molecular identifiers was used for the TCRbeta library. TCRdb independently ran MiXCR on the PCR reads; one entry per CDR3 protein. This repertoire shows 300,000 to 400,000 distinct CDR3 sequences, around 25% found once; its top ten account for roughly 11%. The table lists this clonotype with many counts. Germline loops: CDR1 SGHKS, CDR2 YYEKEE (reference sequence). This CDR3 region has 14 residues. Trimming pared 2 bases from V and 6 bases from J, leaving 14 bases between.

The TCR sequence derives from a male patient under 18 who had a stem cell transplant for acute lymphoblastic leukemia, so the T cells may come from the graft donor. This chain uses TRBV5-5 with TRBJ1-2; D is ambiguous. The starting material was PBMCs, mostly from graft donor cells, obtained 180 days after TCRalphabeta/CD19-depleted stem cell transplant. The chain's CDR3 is CASSFQTDLDGYTF. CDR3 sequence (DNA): TGTGCCAGCAGCTTCCAGACTGACCTGGATGGCTACACCTTC.